The clone carrying this T cell receptor beta chain was observed at least ten times. This beta chain is a stray sequence in a library constructed for alpha chains; its clone size is not meaningful. From the 5' RACE reads, TCRdb called clonotypes with MiXCR, one entry per CDR3 protein. The repertoire holds 6,900 or so distinct CDR3 sequences, with 3% to 5% as singletons. The sample originates from a study of spatial heterogeneity in lung cancer. CDR1 and CDR2 from the germline V gene are SGHTA and FQGTGA. CDR3 size: 15 residues. V lost 1 base to trimming and J lost 0 bases, with 9 bases between them. The time point denotes: sample taken at primary tumor resection. Material for sequencing was whole RNA from tumor, nontumor lung or frozen PBMC, left unsorted.

The clonotype comes from a female donor with early-stage non-small cell lung cancer. The rearrangement links TRBV7-3 to TRBJ1-1; D uncertain. This specimen was normal lung tissue next to the tumor, taken at surgery. CDR3 sequence: CASSLMAGMNTEAFF. CDR3 DNA: TGTGCCAGCAGCTTAATGGCAGGAATGAACACTGAAGCTTTCTTT.